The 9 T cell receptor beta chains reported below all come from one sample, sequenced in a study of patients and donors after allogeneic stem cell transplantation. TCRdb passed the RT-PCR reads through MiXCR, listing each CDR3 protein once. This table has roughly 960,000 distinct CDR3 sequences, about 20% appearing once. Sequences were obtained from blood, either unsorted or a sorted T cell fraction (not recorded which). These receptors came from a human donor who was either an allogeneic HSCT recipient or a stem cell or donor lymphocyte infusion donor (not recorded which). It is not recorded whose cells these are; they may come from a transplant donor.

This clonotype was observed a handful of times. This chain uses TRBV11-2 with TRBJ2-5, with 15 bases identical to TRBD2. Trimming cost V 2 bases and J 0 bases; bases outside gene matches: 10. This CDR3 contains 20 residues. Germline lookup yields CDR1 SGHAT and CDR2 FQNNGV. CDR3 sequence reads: CASSLTGLAGGLKYQETQYF. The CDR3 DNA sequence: TGTGCCAGCAGCTTAACGGGACTAGCGGGGGGACTTAAGTACCAAGAGACCCAGTACTTC.

The DNA of the CDR3 is TGTGCCAGCAGGATAACAGGGGGAAGGAAAAAACTGTTTTTT. Its translation: CASRITGGRKKLFF. The rearrangement joins TRBV12-3 or TRBV12-4 to TRBJ1-4; 8 nucleotides align to TRBD1. V was clipped by 6 bases and J by 9 bases; unmatched bases: 9. The CDR3 contains 14 residues.

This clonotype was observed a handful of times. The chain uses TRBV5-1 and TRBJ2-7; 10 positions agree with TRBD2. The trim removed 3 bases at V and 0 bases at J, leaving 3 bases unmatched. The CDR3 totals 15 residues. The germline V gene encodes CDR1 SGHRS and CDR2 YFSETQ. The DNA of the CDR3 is TGCGCCAGCAGCTCCGGGACTAGCGACTCCTACGAGCAGTACTTC. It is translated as CASSSGTSDSYEQYF.

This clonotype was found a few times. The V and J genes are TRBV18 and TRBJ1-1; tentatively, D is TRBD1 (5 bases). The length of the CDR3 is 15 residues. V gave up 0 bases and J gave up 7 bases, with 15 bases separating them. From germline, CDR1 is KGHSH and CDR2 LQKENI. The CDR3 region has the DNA TGTGCCAGCTCACCACCGTCCGGGGCCGGCTTTGAAGCTTTCTTT. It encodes CASSPPSGAGFEAFF.

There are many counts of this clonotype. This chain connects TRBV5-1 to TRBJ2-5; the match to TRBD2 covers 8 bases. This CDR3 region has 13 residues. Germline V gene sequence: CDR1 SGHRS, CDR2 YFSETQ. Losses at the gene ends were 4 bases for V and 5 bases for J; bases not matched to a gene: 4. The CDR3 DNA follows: TGCGCCAGCAGCGGATCTAGCGGGGAGACCCAGTACTTC. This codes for CASSGSSGETQYF.

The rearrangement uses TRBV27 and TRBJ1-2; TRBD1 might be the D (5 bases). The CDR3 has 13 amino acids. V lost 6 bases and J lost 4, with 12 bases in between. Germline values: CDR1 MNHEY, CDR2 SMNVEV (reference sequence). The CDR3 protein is CASRGNGGYGYTF. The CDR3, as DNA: TGTGCCAGCAGAGGAAACGGGGGCTATGGCTACACCTTC.

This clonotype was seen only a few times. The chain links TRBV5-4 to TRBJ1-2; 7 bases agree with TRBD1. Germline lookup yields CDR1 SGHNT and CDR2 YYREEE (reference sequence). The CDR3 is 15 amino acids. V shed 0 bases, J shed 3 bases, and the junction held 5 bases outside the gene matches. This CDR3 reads CASSLATGADYGYTF. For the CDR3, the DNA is TGTGCCAGCAGCTTGGCCACAGGGGCGGACTATGGCTACACCTTC.

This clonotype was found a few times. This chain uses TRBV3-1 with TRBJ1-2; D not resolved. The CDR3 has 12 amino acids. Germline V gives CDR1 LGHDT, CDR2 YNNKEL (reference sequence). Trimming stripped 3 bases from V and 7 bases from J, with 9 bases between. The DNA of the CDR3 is TGTGCCAGCAGCCAGGCAAGAGCTGGCTACACCTTC. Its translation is CASSQARAGYTF. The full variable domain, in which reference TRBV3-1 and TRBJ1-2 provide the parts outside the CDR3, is DTAVSQTPKYLVTQMGNDKSIKCEQNLGHDTMYWYKQDSKKFLKIMFSYNNKELIINETVPNRFSPKSPDKAHLNLHINSLELGDSAVYFCASSQARAGYTFGSGTRLTVV.

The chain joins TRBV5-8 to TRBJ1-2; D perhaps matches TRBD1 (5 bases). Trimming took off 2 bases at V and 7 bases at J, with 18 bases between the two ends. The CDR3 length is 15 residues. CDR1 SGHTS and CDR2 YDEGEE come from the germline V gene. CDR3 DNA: TGTGCCAGCAGCTTTCAACGGGGCTTTGGGGCTGGCTACACCTTC. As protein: CASSFQRGFGAGYTF.